This TCR beta chain was retrieved from a study of regulatory T cells in long-lasting Graves disease. Relying on iRepertoire HTBI primers and Arm-PCR of CDR3 regions, the team built TCR beta libraries. TCRdb processed the multiplex PCR reads anew with MiXCR; each CDR3 protein has one entry. The sample has 550,000 to 600,000 distinct CDR3 sequences, 15% to 20% seen once; the top ten hold approximately 12%. As to time point: newly diagnosed GD, antithyroid drugs for less than 3 months. PBMC RNA was the source of the TCR library. Roughly 10-milliliter peripheral blood samples went into EDTA tubes. The V gene lost 0 bases and the J gene lost 0 bases, with 14 bases spanning the gap. Looked up from germline, CDR1 is DFQATT and CDR2 is SNEGSKA (reference sequence). The CDR3 runs 16 residues. Points from the study as a whole: Persistent patients shared more public clonotypes (under 3,000) than newly diagnosed patients (about 1,000).

With respect to this clonotype: Its target is not known.

The same specimen was also included in a second study, on T cells in Graves' hyperthyroidism and ophthalmopathy. That paper adds: HTBI primers drove first-round RT-PCR of the TCR CDR3.

The chain uses TRBV20-1 and TRBJ1-2; a possible D gene is TRBD1 (6 bases). This receptor was taken from a man between 18 and 29 years old with Graves disease. This specimen consisted of peripheral blood mononuclear cells (PBMCs), obtained at new diagnosis, from a patient treated with antithyroid drugs. The CDR3 here is CSARDPTGQPNYGYTF. DNA for the CDR3: TGCAGTGCTAGAGACCCCACGGGACAACCTAACTATGGCTACACCTTC.